This T cell receptor beta chain derives from a study of blood T cell repertoires in COVID-19 (dated by TCRdb to the early 2020s). Looking at the study overall: Samples from collaborators originated in the United States, Italy and Spain and spanned both the acute and convalescent phases of COVID-19. The prospective study material was composed of cDNA or gDNA derived from T cells, B-cell-depleted T cells, or PBMCs. Subjects who had been exposed to COVID-19, were actively infected with it, or had recovered from it provided the deeply sampled blood TCRbeta repertoires that made up the dataset. The repertoires were released in a freely available public database meant as a resource for research on the immune response to SARS-CoV-2. The samples were drawn from two sources: the first 160 participants of the ongoing ImmuneRACE study, and 1,200 or so subjects contributed by 6 global collaborators. The sample metadata nearly always contained a de-identified subject ID, COVID-19 status, age in years and sex. Where available, HLA class I and class II types were obtained from metadata supplied by the sample provider rather than from assay-based typing.

Between the V and J ends, shortened by 7 bases and 5 bases respectively, the junction contains 12 bases. The CDR3 contains 13 residues, cysteine and phenylalanine counted. Only the CDR3 part of the read is kept: 39 bases, read in frame from the first base. The germline V gene specifies LGHNT as CDR1 and FRNRAP as CDR2. On the study overall, not on this receptor specifically: The amount of clinical and demographic metadata varied by source and participant and was provided uncurated.

Participants in the prospective study were enrolled through a virtual design, were aged about 18 to 90 years, and lived in 24 United States geographic areas. To assign participants to cohorts, the prospective study relied on clinical history that participants themselves reported in a screening survey and a study questionnaire. Recovered participants in ImmuneRACE Cohort 3 were defined as having two consecutive negative NP/OP PCR tests, clearance from a healthcare professional, or resolution of symptoms. Each participant in the prospective study had whole blood, serum and a nasopharyngeal or oropharyngeal swab collected by mobile phlebotomists. Over a roughly 2-month period, participants in the prospective study had the option of providing additional blood draws and questionnaires. Before DNA extraction, prospective study blood samples were shipped either frozen or at room temperature. On this clone: The antigen this receptor binds is unknown. Base quality data are lacking; no much larger clone is found one base away.

TCRbeta CDR3 regions were amplified from genomic DNA by means of the immunoSEQ Assay, a bias-controlled multiplex PCR. For the original study's pipeline: The number of nucleated cells in each sample was estimated by amplification of reference gene primers within the assay. To quantify the absolute abundance of each unique TCRbeta CDR3 rearrangement, sequence reads were collapsed and filtered. For each sample, productive Simpson clonality was calculated by taking the square root of Simpson's diversity index across productive rearrangements. This immuneACCESS table, as held by TCRdb, lists in-frame sequences with V and J called but not all clones. Of the missing ones, under half trace to an unresolved V gene in checked studies; the others have no known cause. V, J and clone size are those of that table, while D and trimming were read from the DNA. Within this sample are over 250,000 clones, with about 89% of them counted one time only. The biggest ten clones account for approximately 9.5% of the sample.

This clonotype was obtained from a man in his forties who had recovered from COVID-19. The chain employs TRBV12-5 and TRBJ1-5; a tentative D call is TRBD1 (5 bases match). Sequencing used PBMCs or T cells enriched from blood (not recorded which). The DNA reads TGTGCTAGTGCCCGGGACTTCGATCAGCCCCAGCATTTT. This sequence encodes CASARDFDQPQHF.